The entry below describes one TCR beta chain. Its antigen is unidentified. This table comes from immunoSEQ multiplex PCR, and its TCRdb copy is limited to in-frame clones, with some not included. This table has 150,000 or so clones, roughly nine tenths appearing once. The data were obtained in a study of T cell responses to AZD1222 COVID-19 vaccine. Across the whole study: Analyses pooled second doses at about 4 or about 12 weeks.

Overall study findings and caveats: Clonal diversity may have been underestimated, and the donors were mostly white British, with more females than males. Unmutated variant regions are reportedly the target of nearly half of TCRs that are spike-specific.

V was clipped by 3 bases and J by 1 base; unmatched bases: 10. This CDR3 is built from 19 residues. Germline V lookup: CDR1 ENHRY, CDR2 SYGVKD. The sequence was collected from an adult in good health. The V gene is TRBV10-3, the J gene TRBJ2-5; the match to TRBD2 covers 14 bases. The sample was peripheral blood, taken on day 0 of AZD1222 vaccination. The CDR3 spells CAISDPTGLAGETQETQYF. The CDR3 coding sequence is TGTGCCATCAGTGACCCTACGGGACTAGCGGGAGAAACCCAAGAGACCCAGTACTTC.